This T cell receptor beta chain was retrieved from a study of radiotherapy plus CTLA-4 blockade in lung cancer. For the study at large: Objective responses occurred in roughly 20% of patients; roughly 31% had disease control. Findings of the study overall: With interferon-beta, early dynamics of blood T cell clones were reported to best predict response. An expansion of tumor-derived TCR clones occurred in blood after radiotherapy plus ipilimumab.

In germline, CDR1 is SGHNT, CDR2 YYREEE (reference sequence). The CDR3 consists of 14 residues. Deletions cut 0 bases from V and 4 bases from J, with 10 bases between. As to this clone: Its specificity is unknown.

With ipilimumab providing CTLA-4 blockade, focal radiation was administered to patients who had chemo-refractory metastatic non-small-cell lung cancer. This table comes from immunoSEQ multiplex PCR, and its TCRdb copy is limited to in-frame clones, with some not included. Among 50,000 or so clones listed, approximately 76% were seen once. The sequences come from peripheral blood, collected from a patient treated with radiotherapy plus ipilimumab. The gene calls are TRBV5-4 and TRBJ2-5; a possible D gene is TRBD1 (5 bases). The TCR sequence derives from a human donor with non-small cell lung cancer who had stable disease on radiotherapy plus ipilimumab. Written as DNA, the CDR3 is TGTGCCAGCAGCTTGGCCAGGGCCGGAGAGACCCAGTACTTC. Its protein is CASSLARAGETQYF.